Presented here are 29 T cell receptor beta chains from one specimen sequenced in a study of blood T cell repertoires in COVID-19. The table came from immunoSEQ multiplex PCR; TCRdb's copy has only in-frame clones and leaves some out. This table has a few hundred thousand clones, 88% appearing once. The sequenced sample consisted of PBMCs or T cells enriched from blood (not recorded which). The receptors stem from a woman aged 60-70 years who had recovered from COVID-19.

This chain connects TRBV4-2 to TRBJ1-2; no clear D. Germline CDR1 reads LGHNA; CDR2 reads YNFKEQ. V dropped 3 bases and J dropped 2 bases, with 28 bases sitting between them. The CDR3 is 20 amino acids. The CDR3 reads CASSQVSSQAHLTGNYGYTF. For the CDR3, the DNA is TGTGCCAGCAGCCAGGTCAGTTCCCAGGCCCACCTAACGGGAAACTATGGCTACACCTTC.

V is TRBV3-1 (or the pseudogene TRBV3-2) and J is TRBJ1-4; TRBD1 matches 7 bases. Trimming at V came to 5 bases and at J to 6 bases, leaving 9 bases not matched to a gene. From germline, CDR1 is LGHDT and CDR2 YNNKEL (reference sequence). This CDR3 is 15 amino acids long. The CDR3 protein is CASSTRQGRDEKLFF. The CDR3 nucleotides are TGTGCCAGCAGCACGCGACAGGGCCGGGATGAAAAACTGTTTTTT.

The chain uses TRBV10-2 and TRBJ1-5, with 7 nucleotides matching TRBD1. V lost 1 base to trimming and J lost 6 bases; unmatched junction nucleotides: 6. The CDR3 spans 15 residues. Germline-derived CDR1 and CDR2 are WSHSY and SAAADI. In DNA form, the CDR3 reads TGCGCCAGCAGTGAGTTAGGAGGGGGCGGTCAGCCCCAGCATTTT. Protein product: CASSELGGGGQPQHF.

The rearrangement joins TRBV6-5 to TRBJ2-7, with TRBD1 matching 7 bases. CDR3 length: 13 residues. V shed 11 bases and J 2 bases; nucleotides not matched to a gene: 9. CDR1 is MNHEY and CDR2 is SVGAGI in the germline V gene. DNA of the CDR3: TGTGCCGATGGGGGACAGACCACCTACGAGCAGTACTTC. Translating gives CADGGQTTYEQYF.

The chain joins TRBV7-2 to TRBJ2-5, with D possibly TRBD2 on 5 matching bases. With 5 bases removed from V and 0 bases from J, the gap between germline ends came to 13 bases. The CDR3 consists of 15 residues. Germline V gene data show CDR1 as SGHTA and CDR2 as FQGNSA. Written as DNA, the CDR3 is TGTGCCAGCAGCCAGAGTGTAGCGTACCAAGAGACCCAGTACTTC. As protein: CASSQSVAYQETQYF.

This chain uses TRBV27 with TRBJ1-6; 8 bases agree with TRBD1. The CDR3 has 15 amino acids. V was clipped by 6 bases and J by 6 bases; unmatched bases: 7. Germline loops: CDR1 MNHEY, CDR2 SMNVEV (reference sequence). This CDR3 reads CASSTWTGSNSPLHF. Here the CDR3 DNA reads TGTGCCAGCAGCACCTGGACAGGGAGTAATTCACCCCTCCACTTT.

The chain joins TRBV19 to TRBJ2-2, with D perhaps TRBD1 (5 bases). CDR3 length: 16 amino acids. V gave up 3 bases and J gave up 1 base, with 12 bases separating them. CDR1 is LNHDA and CDR2 is SQIVND in the germline V gene (reference sequence). Here the CDR3 reads CASSIGRTQNTGELFF. CDR3 DNA sequence: TGTGCCAGTAGTATTGGAAGGACACAGAACACCGGGGAGCTGTTTTTT.

V is TRBV6-5 and J is TRBJ2-6; D is unresolved. Trimming left V 0 bases short and J 1 base short, with 7 bases between. The germline V gene has CDR1 MNHEY and CDR2 SVGAGI. This CDR3 contains 16 residues. CDR3 region: CASSYSRRSGANVLTF. In DNA form, the CDR3 reads TGTGCCAGCAGTTACTCTCGGCGGTCTGGGGCCAACGTCCTGACTTTC.

The V and J genes are TRBV5-8 and TRBJ2-3; 7 bases match TRBD2. The junction had 4 bases not matched to a gene; V was cut back by 2 bases and J by 4 bases. This CDR3 contains 14 residues. The germline CDR1 and CDR2 sequences are SGHTS and YDEGEE. The CDR3: CASSFGGGADTQYF. The CDR3 bases are TGTGCCAGCAGCTTTGGGGGAGGGGCAGATACGCAGTATTTT.

This sequence joins TRBV4-1 and TRBJ1-2; 8 nucleotides line up with TRBD1. The germline V gene has CDR1 MGHRA and CDR2 YSYEKL. Losses at the gene ends were 0 bases for V and 7 bases for J; bases not matched to a gene: 7. There are 15 residues in the CDR3. CDR3 sequence reads: CASSQDFDRGRGYTF. The CDR3 bases are TGCGCCAGCAGCCAAGATTTTGACAGGGGCCGTGGCTACACCTTC.

This clone was detected once. This same CDR3 is encoded by further DNA sequences in the sample. The chain uses TRBV18 and TRBJ1-5; possibly TRBD1 for D (5 bases). Trimming removed 2 bases from V and 6 bases from J, with 11 bases in between. The CDR3 covers 14 residues. Germline V lookup: CDR1 KGHSH, CDR2 LQKENI. CDR3 sequence (DNA): TGTGCCAGCTCACCAACGGGGGGAGGTCAGCCCCAGCATTTT. Translation: CASSPTGGGQPQHF. The full variable domain, its missing parts supplied by reference TRBV18 and TRBJ1-5, is NAGVMQNPRHLVRRRGQEARLRCSPMKGHSHVYWYRQLPEEGLKFMVYLQKENIIDESGMPKERFSAEFPKEGPSILRIQQVVRGDSAAYFCASSPTGGGQPQHFGDGTRLSIL.

V gene TRBV11-3 combines with J gene TRBJ1-1; D is possibly TRBD1 (5 bases). The CDR3 runs to 13 residues. Looked up from germline, CDR1 is SGHNT and CDR2 is YENEEA. V was shortened by 1 base and J by 10 bases, with 13 bases between the two germline ends. This chain's CDR3 is CASSLGQGDGAFF. The CDR3, as DNA: TGTGCCAGCAGCTTAGGGCAGGGTGACGGAGCTTTCTTT.

The gene calls are TRBV2 and TRBJ1-2; weak D call: TRBD1 (6 bases). CDR3 size: 14 residues. Per germline, CDR1 SNHLY and CDR2 FYNNEI. Trimming pared 6 bases from V and 6 bases from J, leaving 17 bases between. The CDR3 loop reads CASSLQGVADGYTF. For the CDR3, the DNA is TGTGCCAGCAGCTTACAGGGAGTCGCTGATGGCTACACCTTC. Looking up the rest from reference TRBV2 and TRBJ1-2 gives the full variable domain: EPEVTQTPSHQVTQMGQEVILRCVPISNHLYFYWYRQILGQKVEFLVSFYNNEISEKSEIFDDQFSVERPDGSNFTLKIRSTKLEDSAMYFCASSLQGVADGYTFGSGTRLTVV.

This clone was detected ten times or more. The chain links TRBV12-3 or TRBV12-4 to TRBJ1-2, with D possibly matching TRBD1 (6 bases). This CDR3 is 13 amino acids long. V lost 3 bases, J lost 6 bases, and 11 bases lay in between. CDR3 sequence reads: CASSFRGADGYTF. The CDR3 DNA sequence: TGTGCCAGCAGTTTCCGGGGGGCAGATGGCTACACCTTC.

The chain joins TRBV12-3 or TRBV12-4 to TRBJ1-1; D remains ambiguous. The CDR3 covers 12 residues. V was cut by 2 bases and J by 8 bases, with 9 bases left in between. The CDR3 DNA reads as TGTGCCAGCAGTTTATCGGGAGGAGAAGCTTTCTTT. Its protein is CASSLSGGEAFF.

V usage is TRBV19 and J usage is TRBJ1-1; perhaps TRBD1 as D (5 bases). The CDR3 has 11 residues. In germline, CDR1 is LNHDA, CDR2 SQIVND (reference sequence). V lost 5 bases and J lost 6, with 7 bases in between. As DNA, the CDR3 is TGTGCCAGTAGTTGGGGCCCTGAAGCTTTCTTT. Amino acids: CASSWGPEAFF.

This clone occurred a few times. The rearrangement joins TRBV6-4 to TRBJ2-1; a weak D match, TRBD1 (7 bases). This CDR3 is built from 14 residues. The V gene lost 2 bases and the J gene lost 9 bases, with 14 bases spanning the gap. CDR1 is MRHNA, CDR2 SNTAGT, per germline. As DNA, the CDR3 is TGTGCCAGCAGTGACCAGGGGGGTATAGGTGAGCAGTTCTTC. Its translation is CASSDQGGIGEQFF.

This chain joins TRBV2 and TRBJ2-2; possibly TRBD2 for D (5 bases). Per the germline V gene, CDR1 is SNHLY and CDR2 is FYNNEI. The CDR3 is 13 residues long. Trimming removed 6 bases at V and 7 bases at J, with 12 bases between. The CDR3 sequence is CASREGNSGELFF. The CDR3 nucleotides read TGTGCCAGCAGAGAGGGTAATAGCGGGGAGCTGTTTTTT.

The chain has TRBV6-6 and TRBJ1-4, with 8 bases fitting TRBD1. Germline V CDR1 and CDR2: MNHNY, SVGAGI (reference sequence). This CDR3 comprises 16 residues. J was trimmed by 6 bases and V by 6 bases; bases with no gene match: 12. The CDR3 coding sequence is TGTGCCAGCAGCCAATTATACGGACAGGGAGATGAAAAACTGTTTTTT. Translating it yields CASSQLYGQGDEKLFF.

The table lists this clone with a count of one. V gene TRBV7-9 combines with J gene TRBJ2-3; 9 nucleotides line up with TRBD1. V lost 5 bases to trimming and J lost 11 bases; unmatched junction nucleotides: 5. Germline loops: CDR1 SEHNR, CDR2 FQNEAQ (reference sequence). This CDR3 has 12 amino acids. CDR3: CASSPGTGKQYF. CDR3 DNA sequence: TGTGCCAGCAGCCCCGGGACAGGGAAGCAGTATTTT.

The chain combines TRBV5-1 with TRBJ2-7, with D maybe TRBD2 (6 bases). Germline V gene data show CDR1 as SGHRS and CDR2 as YFSETQ. V was cut by 0 bases and J by 5 bases, with 9 bases left in between. This CDR3 spans 13 amino acids. The CDR3 DNA follows: TGCGCCAGCAGCTTGGGACCGGGGGACGAGCAGTACTTC. This codes for CASSLGPGDEQYF.

The chain joins TRBV3-1 (or the pseudogene TRBV3-2) to TRBJ1-2; D is uncertain. Between the trimmed V and J ends, which lost 4 bases and 4 bases, there was a span of 13 bases. From germline, CDR1 is LGHDT and CDR2 YNNKEL (reference sequence). CDR3 length: 14 amino acids. The CDR3 DNA sequence: TGTGCCAGCAGCCCCTCCGACATTACCTATGGCTACACCTTC. Its translation is CASSPSDITYGYTF.

The V gene is TRBV10-1, the J gene TRBJ2-6; possible D gene TRBD1, 5 bases. Trimming shortened V by 10 bases and J by 0 bases, and 19 bases separated the two germline ends. Germline-derived CDR1 and CDR2 are WNHNN and SYGVQD (reference sequence). CDR3 length equals 17 residues. The CDR3 reads CATLRCPGISGANVLTF. The CDR3 DNA is TGCGCCACCCTGCGGTGTCCAGGGATCTCTGGGGCCAACGTCCTGACTTTC.

V usage is TRBV14 and J usage is TRBJ2-5; 8 bases fit TRBD1. This CDR3 has 15 amino acids. V was pared by 4 bases and J by 5 bases, with 9 bases of the junction left unmatched. Germline CDR1 is SGHDN and CDR2 is FVKESK. CDR3 loop: CASSPWTGRVETQYF. CDR3 sequence (DNA): TGTGCCAGCAGCCCTTGGACAGGGAGAGTGGAGACCCAGTACTTC. The complete variable domain, with remaining parts taken from reference TRBV14 and TRBJ2-5, reads EAGVTQFPSHSVIEKGQTVTLRCDPISGHDNLYWYRRVMGKEIKFLLHFVKESKQDESGMPNNRFLAERTGGTYSTLKVQPAELEDSGVYFCASSPWTGRVETQYFGPGTRLLVL.

The chain joins TRBV3-1 (or the pseudogene TRBV3-2) to TRBJ2-4; 7 positions match TRBD2. This CDR3 spans 15 amino acids. Germline V gene data show CDR1 as LGHDT and CDR2 as YNNKEL (reference sequence). The J segment lost 8 bases and the V segment lost 0 bases, leaving 7 bases of the junction unmatched. The DNA for the CDR3 is TGTGCCAGCAGCCAAGATTGGGAGGGGACGGACATTCAGTACTTC. Its protein product is CASSQDWEGTDIQYF.

A single count supports this clone. The chain employs TRBV10-3 and TRBJ2-1, with 10 bases matching TRBD1. This CDR3 has 15 amino acids. Looked up from germline, CDR1 is ENHRY and CDR2 is SYGVKD. The trim removed 3 bases at V and 5 bases at J, leaving 4 bases unmatched. CDR3 sequence reads: CAISDGQGGDNEQFF. The CDR3 DNA reads as TGTGCCATCAGTGACGGACAGGGGGGAGACAATGAGCAGTTCTTC.

This clone was seen more than once but under ten times. CDR3 amino acids: CASSYGGYDTGELFF. The DNA for the CDR3 is TGTGCCAGCAGCTACGGGGGTTACGACACCGGGGAGCTGTTTTTT. The J gene is TRBJ2-2, the V gene TRBV9, with D maybe TRBD2 (6 bases). The CDR3 spans 15 residues. The V gene lost 4 bases and the J gene lost 3 bases, with 13 bases spanning the gap. The germline gives CDR1 SGDLS, CDR2 YYNGEE.

This clone was observed a few times. V is TRBV6-5 and J is TRBJ1-5; D gene uncertain. Trimming left V 7 bases short and J 0 bases short, with 10 bases between. The CDR3 is 14 amino acids. Germline CDR1 reads MNHEY; CDR2 reads SVGAGI. CDR3 loop: CASTPGYSNQPQHF. The CDR3 bases are TGTGCCAGCACCCCCGGGTATAGCAATCAGCCCCAGCATTTT.

The rearrangement uses TRBV19 and TRBJ2-7; D possibly corresponds to TRBD1 (6 bases). This CDR3 has 13 residues. The germline V gene has CDR1 LNHDA and CDR2 SQIVND (reference sequence). V lost 1 base and J lost 4, with 8 bases in between. The CDR3 DNA is TGTGCCAGTAGTATAGTAGGGGGTTACGAGCAGTACGTC. This codes for CASSIVGGYEQYV.